This TCR beta chain was captured by sequencing in a study of radiotherapy plus CTLA-4 blockade in lung cancer. Study at large: Objective responses emerged in under 20% of patients, and roughly 32% attained disease control.

Study results and caveats: Response was reportedly best predicted by early blood T cell clone dynamics, with interferon-beta. In blood, TCR clones derived from the tumor expanded after radiotherapy plus ipilimumab.

In the case of this clone: What it binds is not known.

The CDR3 is 13 residues long. CDR1 and CDR2 (germline): GTSNPN, SVGIG (reference sequence). V was pared by 0 bases and J by 6 bases, with 12 bases between. Sequenced by immunoSEQ multiplex PCR; TCRdb stores in-frame clones only, minus some. The sample includes 81,000 or so clones, 78% of them seen just once. Sample: peripheral blood, taken from a patient treated with radiotherapy plus ipilimumab. This chain connects TRBV30 to TRBJ2-7, with D uncertain. This clonotype originated in a human donor with non-small cell lung cancer whose response to radiotherapy plus ipilimumab could not be evaluated. Some clones in this sample may be carry-over from other donors' samples. The CDR3 loop is CAWSVSGSGEQYF. CDR3 nucleotide sequence: TGTGCCTGGAGTGTCTCAGGTTCCGGCGAGCAGTACTTC.